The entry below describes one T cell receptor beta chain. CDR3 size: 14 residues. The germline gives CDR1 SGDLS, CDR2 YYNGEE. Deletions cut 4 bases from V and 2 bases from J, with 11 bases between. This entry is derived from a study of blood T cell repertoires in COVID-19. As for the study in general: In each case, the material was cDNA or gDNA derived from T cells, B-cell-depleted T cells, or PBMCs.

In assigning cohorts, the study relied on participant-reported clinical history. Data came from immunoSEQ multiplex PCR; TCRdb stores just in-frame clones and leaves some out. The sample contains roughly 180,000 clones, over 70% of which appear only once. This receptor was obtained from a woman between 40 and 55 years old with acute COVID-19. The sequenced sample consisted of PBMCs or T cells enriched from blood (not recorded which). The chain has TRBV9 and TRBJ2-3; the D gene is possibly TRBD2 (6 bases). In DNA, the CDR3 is TGTGCCAGCAGCCCTTCTAGCGTCACAGATACGCAGTATTTT. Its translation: CASSPSSVTDTQYF.